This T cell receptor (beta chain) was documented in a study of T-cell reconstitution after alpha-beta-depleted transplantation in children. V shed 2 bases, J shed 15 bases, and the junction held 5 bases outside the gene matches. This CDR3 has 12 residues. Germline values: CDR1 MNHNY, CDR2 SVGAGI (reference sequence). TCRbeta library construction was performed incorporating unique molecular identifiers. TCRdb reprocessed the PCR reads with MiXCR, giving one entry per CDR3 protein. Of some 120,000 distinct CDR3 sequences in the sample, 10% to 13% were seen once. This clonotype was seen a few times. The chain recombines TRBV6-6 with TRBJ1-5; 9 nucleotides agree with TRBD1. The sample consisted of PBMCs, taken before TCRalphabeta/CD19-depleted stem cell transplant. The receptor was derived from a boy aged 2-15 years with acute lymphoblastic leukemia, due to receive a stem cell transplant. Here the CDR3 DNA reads TGTGCCAGCAGTTACGGGGACAGGGCTGGGCATTTT. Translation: CASSYGDRAGHF.